What follows are 27 T cell receptor beta chains derived from one specimen sequenced in a study of blood T cell repertoires in COVID-19 (dated by TCRdb to the early 2020s). The protocol used for the library was the immunoSEQ multiplex PCR assay. Drawn from immuneACCESS, this table holds only the in-frame rearrangements with V and J called that TCRdb kept. Clones are partly lost; checked studies trace under half to an unresolved V gene and leave the rest unexplained. This sample is represented by 200,000 to 250,000 clones; approximately 78% of them were singletons. The leading ten clones occupy over 4% of the sample. The sample was peripheral blood. These receptors were collected from a woman aged 70-85 years with COVID-19, enrolled during active disease.

The chain employs TRBV11-2 and TRBJ1-3; tentatively, D is TRBD1 (6 bases). This CDR3 is built from 17 residues. Germline CDR1 is SGHAT and CDR2 is FQNNGV. V gave up 1 base and J gave up 0 bases, with 13 bases separating them. The CDR3 here is CASSLGVGAVSGNTIYF. CDR3 DNA: TGTGCCAGCAGCTTAGGAGTGGGGGCAGTCTCTGGAAACACCATATATTTT.

The chain carries TRBV7-2 and TRBJ1-5; the D gene is possibly TRBD1 (6 bases). The germline CDR1 and CDR2 sequences are SGHTA and FQGNSA. Trimming took off 5 bases at V and 7 bases at J, with 18 bases between the two ends. The CDR3 sequence is 15 residues long. CDR3 DNA: TGTGCCAGCAGCCAGGGGTTGGTGGGGGGGCAGCCCCAGCATTTT. Translation gives CASSQGLVGGQPQHF.

The chain has TRBV6-2 or TRBV6-3 and TRBJ1-1; no clear D. Germline lookup yields CDR1 MNHEY and CDR2 SVGEGT. V was trimmed by 1 base and J by 5 bases, leaving 14 bases between them. CDR3 size: 15 residues. The chain's CDR3 is CASSYWTRGETEAFF. The CDR3 region has the DNA TGTGCCAGCAGTTACTGGACGCGGGGTGAGACTGAAGCTTTCTTT.

The table lists this clone with a count of one. The chain has TRBV28 and TRBJ1-1; 7 bases are a match to TRBD1. Germline V gene lookup returns CDR1 MDHEN and CDR2 SYDVKM. V gave up 3 bases and J gave up 2 bases; unmatched junction bases: 6. The CDR3 is 15 residues long. In DNA form, the CDR3 reads TGTGCCAGCAGTTTCGTGGGACAGCAAAACACTGAAGCTTTCTTT. This encodes CASSFVGQQNTEAFF.

The J gene is TRBJ2-7, the V gene TRBV6-5, with 9 nucleotides matching TRBD1. CDR3 length equals 15 residues. J gave up 3 bases and V 5 bases, and 8 bases lay outside the gene matches. Germline V gene sequence: CDR1 MNHEY, CDR2 SVGAGI. The CDR3 coding sequence is TGTGCCAGCAGTATCCGGGGACAGGGTTTCTACGAGCAGTACTTC. Amino acids: CASSIRGQGFYEQYF.

V usage is TRBV29-1 and J usage is TRBJ1-1, with 8 bases that match TRBD1. V lost 7 bases, J lost 8 bases, and 6 bases stayed unmatched. The CDR3 is 11 amino acids. Germline CDR1 SQVTM, CDR2 ANQGSEA. The CDR3 DNA follows: TGCAGCGCAAAGCGGGACAGGGAAGCTTTCTTT. Translated: CSAKRDREAFF.

This chain uses TRBV28 with TRBJ1-2; tentative D call: TRBD1 (6 bases). Deletions cut 6 bases from V and 5 bases from J, with 16 bases between. Germline CDR1 reads MDHEN; CDR2 reads SYDVKM. This CDR3 region has 14 residues. The CDR3 loop reads CASRSTRGAYGYTF. The CDR3 region has the DNA TGTGCCAGCAGGTCCACTCGGGGGGCTTATGGCTACACCTTC.

The V call is TRBV5-8, the J call TRBJ2-7; no clear D. V lost 4 bases and J lost 7, with 21 bases in between. Germline assignment: CDR1 SGHTS and CDR2 YDEGEE. This CDR3 has 15 residues. CDR3 DNA: TGTGCCAGCAGCCCCGCCAGGCTACTTGCCTGGGAGCAGTACTTC. It translates to CASSPARLLAWEQYF.

The chain has TRBV27 and TRBJ2-2, with 13 bases matching TRBD2. The CDR3 runs 15 residues. Germline V CDR1 and CDR2: MNHEY, SMNVEV (reference sequence). Trimming removed 6 bases from V and 7 bases from J; junction bases left unmatched: 5. The CDR3 DNA reads as TGTGCCAGCAGAGGACTAGCGGGAGTTGTCGGGGAGCTGTTTTTT. Its translation: CASRGLAGVVGELFF.

V is TRBV6-5 and J is TRBJ1-3, with D possibly being TRBD1 (5 bases). Germline-derived CDR1 and CDR2 are MNHEY and SVGAGI. Trimming left V 5 bases short and J 4 bases short, with 12 bases between. The CDR3 sequence is 14 residues long. The CDR3, as DNA: TGTGCCAGCAGTAGAGACAGCGGGGGAAACACCATATATTTT. Translated, it gives CASSRDSGGNTIYF.

V usage is TRBV15 and J usage is TRBJ1-2, with D unclear. Germline CDR1 and CDR2: LNHNV and YYDKDF (reference sequence). V was pared by 3 bases and J by 8 bases, with 13 bases between. This CDR3 has 13 amino acids. The CDR3 region is CATSREGIGGYTF. The CDR3, as DNA: TGTGCCACCAGCAGGGAGGGCATAGGCGGCTACACCTTC.

This rearrangement joins TRBV7-2 to TRBJ2-5; D may be TRBD1 (6 bases). With 1 base removed from V and 5 bases from J, the gap between germline ends came to 14 bases. The CDR3 is 15 residues long. Germline values: CDR1 SGHTA, CDR2 FQGNSA. Here the CDR3 DNA reads TGTGCCAGCAGCTTAGAGGCAGGGGTTTCGGAGACCCAGTACTTC. Translation: CASSLEAGVSETQYF. The whole variable domain, filled in from reference TRBV7-2 and TRBJ2-5, reads GAGVSQSPSNKVTEKGKDVELRCDPISGHTALYWYRQSLGQGLEFLIYFQGNSAPDKSGLPSDRFSAERTGGSVSTLTIQRTQQEDSAVYLCASSLEAGVSETQYFGPGTRLLVL.

The chain has TRBV28 and TRBJ1-1; TRBD1 is a possible D gene (5 bases). The V gene lost 6 bases and the J gene lost 9 bases, with 11 bases spanning the gap. CDR1 MDHEN and CDR2 SYDVKM come from the germline V gene. The length of the CDR3 is 11 residues. In DNA form, the CDR3 reads TGTGCCAGCAGGGCAGGGAATAAAGCTTTCTTT. As protein: CASRAGNKAFF.

The chain joins TRBV3-1 (or the pseudogene TRBV3-2) to TRBJ2-7, with TRBD1 as a possible D gene (5 bases). Trimming removed 0 bases at V and 11 bases at J, with 14 bases between. The CDR3 sequence is 13 residues long. Germline V gene lookup returns CDR1 LGHDT and CDR2 YNNKEL (reference sequence). The CDR3 DNA reads TGTGCCAGCAGCCAAGATTGGCAGGACAAAAAGTACTTC. It encodes CASSQDWQDKKYF.

This clone has a handful of counts. The CDR3 spells CAWSTPGQPQHF. In DNA, the CDR3 is TGTGCCTGGAGTACCCCGGGACAGCCCCAGCATTTT. The chain carries TRBV30 and TRBJ1-5; D unclear. CDR3 length: 12 residues. Trimming stripped 2 bases from V and 7 bases from J, with 9 bases between. Germline V gives CDR1 GTSNPN, CDR2 SVGIG (reference sequence).

The gene calls are TRBV24-1 and TRBJ2-1; TRBD1 aligns across 7 bases. CDR1 and CDR2 from the germline V gene are KGHDR and SFDVKD. The CDR3 extends over 17 amino acids. The junction had 12 bases not matched to a gene; V was cut back by 1 base and J by 7 bases. CDR3 residues: CATSDLKGTASSNEQFF. In nucleotides, the CDR3 is TGTGCCACCAGTGATTTAAAAGGGACAGCTTCCTCTAATGAGCAGTTCTTC.

The J gene is TRBJ2-5, the V gene TRBV7-2, with TRBD1 identical over 7 bases. V shed 3 bases and J 1 base; nucleotides not matched to a gene: 8. CDR1 is SGHTA, CDR2 FQGNSA, per germline. The CDR3 length is 16 residues. The chain's CDR3 is CASSFYGTAFQETQYF. For the CDR3, the DNA is TGTGCCAGCAGCTTTTACGGGACAGCCTTCCAAGAGACCCAGTACTTC.

This sequence joins TRBV6-1 and TRBJ2-2, with D tentatively TRBD1 (5 bases). Germline V gene sequence: CDR1 MNHNS, CDR2 SASEGT. The CDR3 loop spans 14 amino acids. The V and J ends lost 9 bases and 2 bases respectively, with 13 bases between them. The CDR3 sequence: CASQGQGNTGELFF. The CDR3 DNA is TGTGCCAGTCAAGGTCAGGGTAACACCGGGGAGCTGTTTTTT.

The DNA of the CDR3 is TGTGCCAGCAGTTACTCCCGTCTGACTAGCGGGAGAGTGTTCTTC. The encoded protein is CASSYSRLTSGRVFF. This chain joins TRBV6-5 and TRBJ2-1, with 12 bases matching TRBD2. Germline V gene lookup returns CDR1 MNHEY and CDR2 SVGAGI. V lost 0 bases and J lost 15; bases outside the gene matches: 9. The CDR3 sequence is 15 residues long.

The rearrangement uses TRBV19 and TRBJ1-1, with TRBD1 identical over 8 bases. Per germline, CDR1 LNHDA and CDR2 SQIVND (reference sequence). This CDR3 spans 15 amino acids. Trimming cost V 4 bases and J 3 bases; bases outside gene matches: 7. CDR3 residues: CASSKDRVSDTEAFF. As DNA, the CDR3 is TGTGCCAGTAGTAAGGACAGGGTAAGCGACACTGAAGCTTTCTTT. Full variable domain (outside the CDR3, taken from reference TRBV19 and TRBJ1-1): DGGITQSPKYLFRKEGQNVTLSCEQNLNHDAMYWYRQDPGQGLRLIYYSQIVNDFQKGDIAEGYSVSREKKESFPLTVTSAQKNPTAFYLCASSKDRVSDTEAFFGQGTRLTVV.

The V call is TRBV27, the J call TRBJ2-1, with 11 bases matching TRBD2. Germline CDR1 MNHEY, CDR2 SMNVEV (reference sequence). Trimming at V came to 4 bases and at J to 0 bases, leaving 17 bases not matched to a gene. The CDR3 is made up of 21 amino acids. CDR3 DNA sequence: TGTGCCAGCAGTTCCCCATCCGGGACCGGGACTAGCGGCCGCTCCTACAATGAGCAGTTCTTC. Residues: CASSSPSGTGTSGRSYNEQFF.

V usage is TRBV3-1 (or the pseudogene TRBV3-2) and J usage is TRBJ1-2; 9 bases are a match to TRBD1. The junction had 3 bases not matched to a gene; V was cut back by 3 bases and J by 7 bases. The CDR3 contains 13 residues. Germline CDR1 and CDR2: LGHDT and YNNKEL (reference sequence). The CDR3 DNA reads as TGTGCCAGCAGCCAGAGGACAGGGGTTGGCTACACCTTC. Amino acids: CASSQRTGVGYTF.

The chain is built from TRBV28 and TRBJ2-3; the match to TRBD2 covers 9 bases. V shed 6 bases and J 5 bases; nucleotides not matched to a gene: 6. CDR1 is MDHEN, CDR2 SYDVKM, per germline. The CDR3 is made up of 14 amino acids. The chain's CDR3 is CASRAGGPVDTQYF. CDR3 nucleotides: TGTGCCAGCAGGGCGGGAGGGCCAGTAGATACGCAGTATTTT.

On this clone itself: Within the sample, other DNA sequences also encode this same CDR3. The rearrangement uses TRBV27 and TRBJ1-5; 7 bases align to TRBD1. CDR3 length: 14 residues. Germline V gene data show CDR1 as MNHEY and CDR2 as SMNVEV (reference sequence). The V segment lost 5 bases and the J segment 2 bases; nucleotides outside the gene matches: 3. In DNA, the CDR3 is TGTGCCAGCAGTCGCACAGGGGGCAATCAGCCCCAGCATTTT. This sequence encodes CASSRTGGNQPQHF.

Turning to this clone: Other DNA sequences of this sample code for an identical CDR3. The chain links TRBV7-2 to TRBJ2-7; 8 positions match TRBD1. J was trimmed by 4 bases and V by 5 bases; bases with no gene match: 7. Germline values: CDR1 SGHTA, CDR2 FQGNSA. The CDR3 spans 14 residues. CDR3 DNA: TGTGCCAGCAGCCCCCGGACAGGGCCGTACGAGCAGTACTTC. Translation: CASSPRTGPYEQYF.

This rearrangement joins TRBV6-6 to TRBJ1-5; tentative D call: TRBD1 (5 bases). The V and J ends lost 6 bases and 0 bases respectively, with 21 bases between them. Germline CDR1 is MNHNY and CDR2 is SVGAGI (reference sequence). The CDR3 sequence is 18 residues long. CDR3 sequence: CASSRPRGEGYSNQPQHF. CDR3 nucleotide sequence: TGTGCCAGCAGCCGACCCCGGGGGGAGGGGTATAGCAATCAGCCCCAGCATTTT.

V usage is TRBV6-5 and J usage is TRBJ1-3; D is uncertain. There are 13 residues in the CDR3. CDR1 MNHEY and CDR2 SVGAGI come from the germline V gene. V dropped 6 bases and J dropped 8 bases, with 14 bases sitting between them. CDR3 sequence: CASSAPQQYTIYF. DNA of the CDR3: TGTGCCAGCAGCGCGCCACAACAGTACACCATATATTTT.